This entry concerns a single TCR beta chain. This CDR3 spans 13 amino acids. Germline V gives CDR1 MNHEY, CDR2 SMNVEV (reference sequence). The germline V and J ends were trimmed by 4 bases and 9 bases, with 15 bases remaining between them. The table came from immunoSEQ multiplex PCR; TCRdb's copy has only in-frame clones and leaves some out. The table records 200,000 to 250,000 clones, roughly 84% of them present only once. This sample is drawn from a study of blood T cell repertoires in COVID-19. In the study overall: Acute and convalescent COVID-19 specimens originated in the United States, Italy and Spain.

Sequences were obtained from peripheral blood. This sequence joins TRBV27 and TRBJ1-2; possible D gene TRBD1, 6 bases. The receptor's source is a woman aged 40-49 years who had recovered from COVID-19. The CDR3 protein is CASSSGAGRRYTF. The CDR3 DNA reads as TGTGCCAGCAGTTCGGGGGCCGGGAGGCGCTACACCTTC.